Listed below are T cell receptor beta chains from one sample, sequenced in a study of blood T cell repertoires in COVID-19. This table comes from immunoSEQ multiplex PCR, and its TCRdb copy is limited to in-frame clones, with some not included. The sample holds about 120,000 clones, 75% to 85% seen once. Material for sequencing was peripheral blood. The receptor set was obtained from a woman older than 75 with acute or convalescent COVID-19. Both conserved end residues are part of each CDR3. A D gene is named only where the DNA matches it firmly. Clone size is shown for a subset of rows, as once, few, many or a class of expanded clone.

NA	TRBV5-5	TRBD1	TRBJ1-6	CASSSRQGDNSPLHF	TGTGCCAGCAGCTCCCGACAGGGGGACAATTCACCCCTCCACTTT
NA	TRBV11-1	TRBD1	TRBJ1-1	CASSLASGGEAFF	TGTGCCAGCAGCTTAGCATCAGGGGGCGAAGCTTTCTTT
NA	TRBV2	TRBD1	TRBJ1-4	CASSESQGGNEKLFF	TGTGCCAGCAGTGAATCCCAGGGGGGTAATGAAAAACTGTTTTTT
NA	TRBV18	NA	TRBJ1-5	CASSPGQGQPQHF	TGTGCCAGCTCACCAGGGCAGGGTCAGCCCCAGCATTTT
NA	TRBV4-1	NA	TRBJ1-4	CASSLSSRGEKLFF	TGCGCCAGCAGCCTATCGTCCCGGGGGGAAAAACTGTTTTTT
NA	TRBV19	NA	TRBJ1-1	CASSIAVRGNTEAFF	TGTGCCAGTAGTATAGCGGTCAGGGGGAACACTGAAGCTTTCTTT
NA	TRBV6-5	NA	TRBJ2-3	CASRIGVGTDTQYF	TGTGCCAGCAGGATCGGGGTGGGGACAGATACGCAGTATTTT
NA	TRBV29-1	NA	TRBJ1-4	CSVGGGGEKLFF	TGCAGCGTTGGGGGAGGTGGGGAAAAACTGTTTTTT
many	TRBV2	TRBD2	TRBJ2-7	CASLSGRAGYEQYF	TGTGCCAGCCTGAGCGGGAGGGCCGGCTACGAGCAGTACTTC
NA	TRBV5-1	NA	TRBJ2-6	CASRTDSGANVLTF	TGCGCCAGCAGGACAGACTCTGGGGCCAACGTCCTGACTTTC
NA	TRBV3-1/TRBV3-2	TRBD1	TRBJ2-5	CASSQTTGGTWETQYF	TGTGCCAGCAGCCAAACCACAGGGGGGACCTGGGAGACCCAGTACTTC
NA	TRBV19	TRBD1	TRBJ1-5	CASSIDRGGQPQHF	TGTGCCAGTAGCATTGACAGGGGCGGTCAGCCCCAGCATTTT
once	TRBV7-2	TRBD1	TRBJ1-6	CASSLDQGANSPLHF	TGTGCCAGCAGCTTAGATCAGGGGGCTAATTCACCCCTCCACTTT
NA	TRBV10-3	NA	TRBJ1-4	CAISDGGTNEKLFF	TGTGCCATCAGTGACGGGGGAACTAATGAAAAACTGTTTTTT
NA	TRBV4-3	NA	TRBJ2-5	CASSQEWRGPWETQYF	TGCGCCAGCAGCCAAGAATGGCGGGGCCCGTGGGAGACCCAGTACTTC
NA	TRBV7-2	TRBD2	TRBJ2-5	CASSFLGLAGRYQETQYF	TGTGCCAGCAGCTTTCTGGGGCTAGCGGGACGGTACCAAGAGACCCAGTACTTC
NA	TRBV7-8	TRBD2	TRBJ2-1	CASSLRTSGSRDEQFF	TGTGCCAGCAGCCTCAGGACTAGCGGGAGTCGCGATGAGCAGTTCTTC
NA	TRBV6-1	TRBD1	TRBJ2-1	CASSEEGQGYNEQFF	TGTGCCAGCAGTGAGGAGGGACAGGGTTACAATGAGCAGTTCTTC
NA	TRBV6-5	TRBD2	TRBJ2-5	CASSYVGEGMETQYF	TGTGCCAGCAGTTACGTGGGGGAGGGGATGGAGACCCAGTACTTC
NA	TRBV27	TRBD1	TRBJ1-6	CASRLTGNYNSPLHF	TGTGCCAGCAGGCTGACAGGGAACTATAATTCACCCCTCCACTTT
NA	TRBV28	NA	TRBJ1-1	CASSSVEGRGGNTEAFF	TGTGCCAGCAGTTCCGTGGAGGGGCGAGGAGGGAACACTGAAGCTTTCTTT
NA	TRBV7-2	NA	TRBJ2-5	CASSLGAQRETQYF	TGTGCCAGCAGCTTGGGGGCGCAGAGAGAGACCCAGTACTTC
NA	TRBV5-5	NA	TRBJ1-1	CASSLAPTGHLGAFF	TGTGCCAGCAGCTTGGCCCCGACAGGTCACCTTGGGGCTTTCTTT
NA	TRBV11-3	NA	TRBJ2-1	CASSLHTSSYNEQFF	TGTGCCAGCAGCTTACATACGAGCTCCTACAATGAGCAGTTCTTC
NA	TRBV11-3	NA	TRBJ2-1	CASSLGLHNEQFF	TGTGCCAGCAGCTTAGGGCTCCACAATGAGCAGTTCTTC
NA	TRBV3-1/TRBV3-2	NA	TRBJ1-2	CASSGDNYGYTF	TGTGCCAGTTCGGGGGATAACTATGGCTACACCTTC
NA	TRBV5-1	NA	TRBJ2-5	CASSLAGETQYF	TGCGCCAGCAGCTTGGCAGGCGAGACCCAGTACTTC
NA	TRBV3-1/TRBV3-2	NA	TRBJ2-4	CASSQADSSIQYF	TGTGCCAGCAGCCAAGCGGACTCCTCAATTCAGTACTTC
few	TRBV6-5	NA	TRBJ2-2	CASSQRAGRTGELFF	TGTGCCAGCAGCCAAAGGGCAGGGAGGACCGGGGAGCTGTTTTTT
NA	TRBV4-3	TRBD2	TRBJ2-3	CASSQGTTSGVADTQYF	TGCGCCAGCAGCCAAGGAACGACTAGCGGGGTGGCAGATACGCAGTATTTT
NA	TRBV15	NA	TRBJ2-2	CATSNQGWTGELFF	TGTGCCACCAGCAACCAGGGGTGGACCGGGGAGCTGTTTTTT
NA	TRBV7-9	NA	TRBJ2-7	CASSSRPRAGFYEQYF	TGTGCCAGCAGCTCCCGGCCTAGGGCGGGGTTCTACGAGCAGTACTTC
once	TRBV4-2	NA	TRBJ1-2	CASSQEAGSEVNGYTF	TGTGCCAGCAGCCAAGAGGCGGGCTCGGAAGTAAATGGCTACACCTTC
NA	TRBV2	NA	TRBJ2-7	CASSIRTDLQYF	TGTGCCAGCAGTATTCGGACAGATCTGCAGTACTTC
NA	TRBV3-1/TRBV3-2	NA	TRBJ2-7	CASSQVGGARTYEQYF	TGTGCCAGCAGCCAAGTCGGCGGGGCCCGAACCTACGAGCAGTACTTC
NA	TRBV19	NA	TRBJ2-1	CASSQGDPSYNEQFF	TGTGCCAGTAGTCAGGGCGATCCCTCCTACAATGAGCAGTTCTTC
once	TRBV7-2	NA	TRBJ2-5	CASSRMDFQETQYF	TGTGCCAGCAGCCGCATGGACTTTCAAGAGACCCAGTACTTC